These 15 T cell receptor beta chains originate from one sample sequenced in a study of blood T cell repertoires in COVID-19. The method was immunoSEQ multiplex PCR; TCRdb's version includes in-frame clones alone and lacks a portion of them. This table has a few hundred thousand clones, nearly 90% appearing once. The sample comprised PBMCs or T cells enriched from blood (not recorded which). Receptors were obtained from a woman between 50 and 59 years old who had been exposed to COVID-19.

The CDR3 region is CASRDTNTEAFF. In DNA, the CDR3 is TGTGCCAGCAGGGACACTAACACTGAAGCTTTCTTT. The chain has TRBV27 and TRBJ1-1, with D perhaps TRBD1 (5 bases). CDR1 is MNHEY, CDR2 SMNVEV, per germline (reference sequence). V gave up 6 bases and J gave up 2 bases, with 7 bases separating them. The CDR3 contains 12 residues.

The rearrangement links TRBV2 to TRBJ1-2; TRBD1 matches 8 bases. CDR1 SNHLY and CDR2 FYNNEI come from the germline V gene. The CDR3 runs to 15 residues. V gave up 4 bases and J gave up 5 bases; unmatched junction bases: 9. The CDR3 nucleotides are TGTGCCAGCAGTGGAGATCAGGGGGCTGGGTATGGCTACACCTTC. This translates into CASSGDQGAGYGYTF.

The chain recombines TRBV2 with TRBJ1-5; no reliable D call. The ends were cut back, 6 bases at V and 7 bases at J, with 13 bases in the middle. Germline V gene data show CDR1 as SNHLY and CDR2 as FYNNEI. The CDR3 contains 13 residues. The CDR3 reads CASRRTESQPQHF. CDR3 sequence (DNA): TGTGCCAGCAGAAGGACTGAAAGCCAGCCCCAGCATTTT.

The rearrangement uses TRBV6-5 and TRBJ2-7; 9 nucleotides align to TRBD2. Losses at the gene ends were 4 bases for V and 4 bases for J; bases not matched to a gene: 8. The germline V gene encodes CDR1 MNHEY and CDR2 SVGAGI. The CDR3 has 15 residues. CDR3 bases: TGTGCCAGCAGTTTGGGTAGCGGGGGAGGGTACGAGCAGTACTTC. The encoded protein is CASSLGSGGGYEQYF.

The chain is built from TRBV3-1 (or the pseudogene TRBV3-2) and TRBJ1-4; TRBD1 might be the D (5 bases). Trimming took off 3 bases at V and 8 bases at J, with 19 bases between the two ends. This CDR3 contains 16 residues. The germline V gene encodes CDR1 LGHDT and CDR2 YNNKEL (reference sequence). The CDR3 coding sequence is TGTGCCAGCAGCCACCAAAGGGGAATCCTTGGAGAAAAACTGTTTTTT. Protein sequence: CASSHQRGILGEKLFF.

The chain carries TRBV5-4 and TRBJ2-3, with D uncertain. CDR3 length: 13 amino acids. CDR1 and CDR2 from the germline V gene are SGHNT and YYREEE (reference sequence). The V end was cut by 4 bases, the J end by 0 bases, with 6 bases between. CDR3 coding DNA: TGTGCCAGCAGCGGAGCTAGCACAGATACGCAGTATTTT. The encoded protein is CASSGASTDTQYF.

The gene calls are TRBV6-2 or TRBV6-3 and TRBJ1-6; D may be TRBD1 (5 bases). The CDR3 has 20 residues. Trimming stripped 0 bases from V and 7 bases from J, with 25 bases between. From germline, CDR1 is MNHEY and CDR2 SVGEGT. CDR3 loop: CASSYSTGRGAAPKNSPLHF. The CDR3 DNA reads TGTGCCAGCAGTTACTCGACGGGGCGCGGGGCGGCTCCTAAGAATTCACCCCTCCACTTT.

This clone appeared a single time. The V gene is TRBV7-6, the J gene TRBJ2-1; D is possibly TRBD2 (5 bases). Germline CDR1 is SGHVS and CDR2 is FNYEAQ. Trimming pared 5 bases from V and 0 bases from J, leaving 14 bases between. This CDR3 has 16 residues. In nucleotides, the CDR3 is TGTGCCAGCAGCGACCGGTCGGGGATCTCCTACAATGAGCAGTTCTTC. It codes for CASSDRSGISYNEQFF.

The chain recombines TRBV2 with TRBJ2-7, with 10 bases lining up with TRBD1. The CDR3 sequence is 15 residues long. Germline CDR1 is SNHLY and CDR2 is FYNNEI. J gave up 4 bases and V 7 bases, and 10 bases lay outside the gene matches. The CDR3 loop reads CASIVWGTGVYEQYF. The CDR3 bases are TGTGCCAGCATCGTGTGGGGGACAGGGGTGTACGAGCAGTACTTC. Filled out from reference TRBV2 and TRBJ2-7, the complete variable domain reads EPEVTQTPSHQVTQMGQEVILRCVPISNHLYFYWYRQILGQKVEFLVSFYNNEISEKSEIFDDQFSVERPDGSNFTLKIRSTKLEDSAMYFCASIVWGTGVYEQYFGPGTRLTVT.

This chain links TRBV19 with TRBJ1-6; 7 bases fit TRBD1. V lost 5 bases to trimming and J lost 8 bases; unmatched junction nucleotides: 9. The CDR3 runs 15 residues. In germline, CDR1 is LNHDA, CDR2 SQIVND (reference sequence). Here the CDR3 reads CASSSTGEIDSPLHF. CDR3 nucleotide sequence: TGTGCCAGTAGTTCTACAGGGGAAATTGATTCACCCCTCCACTTT.

The chain employs TRBV10-2 and TRBJ1-4; 10 bases match TRBD1. The CDR3 is 15 amino acids. Germline V lookup: CDR1 WSHSY, CDR2 SAAADI. The J segment lost 8 bases and the V segment lost 5 bases, leaving 8 bases of the junction unmatched. Written as DNA, the CDR3 is TGCGCCAGCAGTTCCAGGACAGGGGGTAACGAAAAACTGTTTTTT. Protein sequence: CASSSRTGGNEKLFF.

The V and J genes are TRBV2 and TRBJ1-6; the D is unclear. From germline, CDR1 is SNHLY and CDR2 FYNNEI. CDR3 size: 13 residues. V lost 11 bases and J lost 0, with 8 bases in between. The CDR3 DNA sequence: TGTGCCGATCGGGGCTCCTATAATTCACCCCTCCACTTT. As protein: CADRGSYNSPLHF.

The chain couples TRBV2 to TRBJ2-1; D might be TRBD1 (5 bases). Between the trimmed V and J ends, which lost 6 bases and 9 bases, there was a span of 21 bases. The germline V gene encodes CDR1 SNHLY and CDR2 FYNNEI. CDR3 size: 15 residues. CDR3 in amino acids: CASRENTGVWSEQFF. CDR3 bases: TGTGCCAGCAGGGAGAATACAGGAGTGTGGAGTGAGCAGTTCTTC.

The J gene is TRBJ1-2, the V gene TRBV2; tentatively, D is TRBD1 (5 bases). In germline, CDR1 is SNHLY, CDR2 FYNNEI. V was pared by 6 bases and J by 0 bases, with 14 bases between. This CDR3 is built from 15 residues. The CDR3 spells CASSVSGLANYGYTF. Written as DNA, the CDR3 is TGTGCCAGCAGCGTCTCAGGGTTAGCTAACTATGGCTACACCTTC.

The chain carries TRBV5-1 and TRBJ1-1; 8 bases map to TRBD1. Per germline, CDR1 SGHRS and CDR2 YFSETQ. V lost 3 bases, J lost 3 bases, and 7 bases stayed unmatched. CDR3 length: 15 residues. The CDR3 protein is CASSSQGAGDTEAFF. CDR3 coding DNA: TGCGCCAGCAGCTCTCAGGGGGCTGGGGACACTGAAGCTTTCTTT.